This entry lists 18 T cell receptor beta chains sequenced from one sample in a study of regulatory T cells in long-lasting Graves disease. Arm-PCR of CDR3 regions and iRepertoire HTBI primers were used to build TCR beta libraries. TCRdb reprocessed the multiplex PCR reads with MiXCR, giving one entry per CDR3 protein. The sample consists of roughly 700,000 distinct CDR3 sequences, 25% to 35% of them appearing once. Noted time point: persistent/refractory GD, antithyroid drugs over 5 years with positive TRAb. Construction of the TCR library relied on RNA isolated from PBMCs. Sequenced material: peripheral blood mononuclear cells (PBMCs), taken when the disease was refractory, from a patient treated with antithyroid drugs. The receptor set was obtained from a female donor with Graves disease.

The J gene is TRBJ1-3, the V gene TRBV6-1, with no clear D. CDR3 size: 14 residues. CDR1 is MNHNS and CDR2 is SASEGT in the germline V gene. V gave up 2 bases and J gave up 3 bases, with 8 bases separating them. The CDR3 coding sequence is TGTGCCAGCAGTGAATTAGGTGGTGGAAACACCATATATTTT. Translation gives CASSELGGGNTIYF.

V and J are TRBV6-2 or TRBV6-3 and TRBJ2-3; 13 nucleotides agree with TRBD2. CDR3 length: 17 amino acids. In germline, CDR1 is MNHEY, CDR2 SVGEGT. Unmatched junction bases numbered 8, after V lost 5 bases and J lost 3 bases. CDR3 nucleotide sequence: TGTGCCAGCAGTCCTCGACTAGCGGGAGGAGGTACAGATACGCAGTATTTT. Amino acid sequence: CASSPRLAGGGTDTQYF.

This sequence joins TRBV20-1 and TRBJ1-4, with D unclear. CDR1 and CDR2 from the germline V gene are DFQATT and SNEGSKA (reference sequence). Trimming removed 0 bases at V and 3 bases at J, with 11 bases between. CDR3 length: 15 amino acids. The CDR3 DNA is TGCAGTGCTAGAGATCCCCGACATCCTAATGAAAAACTGTTTTTT. This sequence encodes CSARDPRHPNEKLFF.

The V gene is TRBV19, the J gene TRBJ1-1, with a tentative D call TRBD1 (5 bases). Trimming pared 6 bases from V and 2 bases from J, leaving 19 bases between. The CDR3 runs 16 residues. Germline lookup yields CDR1 LNHDA and CDR2 SQIVND (reference sequence). The CDR3 is CASRVNGAGGNTEAFF. CDR3 DNA: TGTGCCAGTAGGGTCAACGGGGCGGGGGGTAACACTGAAGCTTTCTTT.

This clonotype was seen at least ten times. The rearrangement links TRBV12-3 or TRBV12-4 to TRBJ2-5; tentatively, D is TRBD2 (6 bases). Trimming took 4 bases from V and 10 from J, leaving 16 bases between them. This CDR3 contains 13 residues. CDR3 sequence reads: CASSWGRIGGQYF. In nucleotides, the CDR3 is TGTGCCAGCAGTTGGGGCCGGATCGGGGGCCAGTACTTC.

The rearrangement joins TRBV20-1 to TRBJ1-2, with D hard to call. This CDR3 region has 10 residues. Trimming removed 5 bases from V and 8 bases from J, with 9 bases in between. Germline V gives CDR1 DFQATT, CDR2 SNEGSKA (reference sequence). CDR3: CSAGTRGYTF. The CDR3 region has the DNA TGCAGTGCTGGCACTAGGGGCTACACCTTC.

The table lists this clonotype with a few counts. The chain couples TRBV12-3 or TRBV12-4 to TRBJ1-2; 10 bases are shared with TRBD1. This CDR3 has 14 amino acids. J gave up 7 bases and V 5 bases, and 7 bases lay outside the gene matches. The CDR3 nucleotides read TGTGCCAGCAGTCGGGGACAGGGGTTCTTTGGCTACACCTTC. Its protein product is CASSRGQGFFGYTF.

Turning to this clonotype: The junction shows a germline mismatch at one end, possibly a read error. The chain recombines TRBV6-2 or TRBV6-3 with TRBJ2-6; 7 bases line up with TRBD1. The CDR3 has 15 amino acids. Germline CDR1 is MNHEY and CDR2 is SVGEGT. CDR3 sequence reads: CASRAGGSVANVLTF. CDR3 in DNA: TGTGCCAGCAGGGCAGGGGGTTCTGTGGCCAACGTCCTGACTTTC.

The rearrangement uses TRBV11-2 and TRBJ2-7; 9 positions agree with TRBD2. Germline lookup yields CDR1 SGHAT and CDR2 FQNNGV. V was clipped by 5 bases and J by 2 bases; unmatched bases: 16. The CDR3 runs to 18 residues. The CDR3 region is CASSPSLLAGKNPYEQYF. CDR3 in DNA: TGTGCCAGCAGCCCGTCGTTGCTAGCGGGAAAAAATCCCTACGAGCAGTACTTC.

This chain uses TRBV24-1 with TRBJ2-2; D gene ambiguous. Germline V CDR1 and CDR2: KGHDR, SFDVKD. The length of the CDR3 is 16 residues. The V end lost 3 bases, the J end lost 4 bases, and 14 bases lay between the germline ends. The CDR3 spells CATSDRSGSGTGELFF. CDR3 in DNA: TGTGCCACCAGTGATAGATCTGGGTCTGGCACCGGGGAGCTGTTTTTT.

This clonotype was recorded many times. The chain recombines TRBV7-2 with TRBJ1-2; 9 bases agree with TRBD1. CDR3 length: 16 residues. Trimming removed 3 bases from V and 6 bases from J; junction bases left unmatched: 11. Looked up from germline, CDR1 is SGHTA and CDR2 is FQGNSA. For the CDR3, the DNA is TGTGCCAGCAGCTTGCCAGCCGGGACAGGGCTCGATGGCTACACCTTC. It specifies CASSLPAGTGLDGYTF.

This clonotype was detected only a few times. The CDR3 DNA sequence: TGTGCCAGCAGTTTATGGGGGCCCCCCCAAATGAACACTGAAGCTTTCTTT. Translating it yields CASSLWGPPQMNTEAFF. The genes are TRBV27 and TRBJ1-1; possible D gene TRBD1, 6 bases. Germline loops: CDR1 MNHEY, CDR2 SMNVEV (reference sequence). The CDR3 sequence is 17 residues long. The V end was cut by 1 base, the J end by 0 bases, with 15 bases between.

This clonotype appeared many times. The chain carries TRBV12-3 or TRBV12-4 and TRBJ1-1, with D unresolved. V was shortened by 3 bases and J by 8 bases, with 19 bases between the two germline ends. The CDR3 contains 15 residues. CDR3 residues: CASSLGKRAMGEAFF. CDR3 nucleotide sequence: TGTGCCAGCAGTTTGGGGAAGAGGGCTATGGGGGAAGCTTTCTTT.

The V and J genes are TRBV6-1 and TRBJ1-2, with D uncertain. Trimming cost V 6 bases and J 6 bases, with 14 bases left between them. Germline CDR1 is MNHNS and CDR2 is SASEGT. The CDR3 covers 13 residues. The CDR3 protein is CASSPLSGDGYTF. The CDR3 bases are TGTGCCAGCAGCCCACTTTCCGGGGATGGCTACACCTTC.

This clonotype was seen only a few times. The chain employs TRBV29-1 and TRBJ1-1; D gene uncertain. The germline CDR1 and CDR2 sequences are SQVTM and ANQGSEA. CDR3 size: 14 residues. V gave up 7 bases and J gave up 4 bases, with 19 bases separating them. CDR3 coding DNA: TGCAGCGCCCGCCCTGCACTGATTGGCACTGAAGCTTTCTTT. It specifies CSARPALIGTEAFF.

This chain uses TRBV4-1 with TRBJ1-5; the D is unclear. There are 14 residues in the CDR3. The V end was cut by 3 bases, the J end by 6 bases, with 12 bases between. CDR1 MGHRA and CDR2 YSYEKL come from the germline V gene. DNA of the CDR3: TGCGCCAGCAGCCACATAGGGTCAGGTCAGCCCCAGCATTTT. Translated: CASSHIGSGQPQHF.

A few counts support this clonotype. The rearrangement uses TRBV18 and TRBJ1-6, with 10 bases aligning to TRBD1. The germline gives CDR1 KGHSH, CDR2 LQKENI. This CDR3 has 16 amino acids. V dropped 0 bases and J dropped 7; count of bases not matched to a gene: 3. The CDR3 loop reads CASSPPGQGRNSPLHF. CDR3 in DNA: TGTGCCAGCTCACCACCGGGACAGGGGAGAAATTCACCCCTCCACTTT.

This clonotype was seen only a few times. This chain uses TRBV10-1 with TRBJ1-1, with D perhaps matching TRBD1 (5 bases). The V and J ends lost 0 bases and 1 base respectively, with 12 bases between them. The CDR3 loop spans 16 amino acids. Germline V gives CDR1 WNHNN, CDR2 SYGVQD (reference sequence). CDR3 sequence: CASSESKTAANTEAFF. CDR3 coding DNA: TGCGCCAGCAGTGAGTCGAAGACAGCCGCGAACACTGAAGCTTTCTTT.